This TCR beta chain was identified in a study of Graves' ophthalmopathy and Graves' hyperthyroidism. Study results and caveats: In blood, most expanded thyroid clonotypes above 0.001 frequency were also detected. The model's ophthalmopathy progression predictions had about 71% sensitivity and 72% to 75% specificity.

TCR beta CDR3 amplification used RNA transcripts. First-round RT-PCR employed HTBI primers, with a second-round multiplex PCR after it. TCRdb reprocessed the multiplex PCR reads with MiXCR, giving one entry per CDR3 protein. The sample consists of over 500,000 distinct CDR3 sequences, over 20% of them appearing once. This CDR3 comprises 15 residues. Germline CDR1 is SGHDT and CDR2 is YYEEEE. The J segment lost 2 bases and the V segment lost 9 bases, leaving 13 bases of the junction unmatched. This clonotype was seen many times. Its antigen is currently unknown. Sequenced material: peripheral blood. The source is a woman under 30 with stable Graves' hyperthyroidism. Some clones in this sample may be carry-over from other donors' samples. V gene TRBV5-6 combines with J gene TRBJ1-2; 7 bases are a match to TRBD1. The CDR3 is CATSYGGGWNYGYTF. The CDR3 bases are TGTGCCACCTCGTACGGAGGGGGCTGGAACTATGGCTACACCTTC.